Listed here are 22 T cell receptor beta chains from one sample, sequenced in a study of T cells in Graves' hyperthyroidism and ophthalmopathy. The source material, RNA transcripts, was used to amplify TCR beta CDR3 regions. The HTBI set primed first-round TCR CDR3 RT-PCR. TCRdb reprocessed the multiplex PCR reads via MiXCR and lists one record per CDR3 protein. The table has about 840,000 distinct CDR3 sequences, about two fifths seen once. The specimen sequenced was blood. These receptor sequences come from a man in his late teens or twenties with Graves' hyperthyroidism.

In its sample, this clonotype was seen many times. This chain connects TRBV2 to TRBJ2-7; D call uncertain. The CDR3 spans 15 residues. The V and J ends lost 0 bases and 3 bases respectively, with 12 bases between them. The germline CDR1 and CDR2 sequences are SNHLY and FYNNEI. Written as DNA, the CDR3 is TGTGCCAGCAGTGAAGCGGGAAGCGCCCACTACGAGCAGTACTTC. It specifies CASSEAGSAHYEQYF.

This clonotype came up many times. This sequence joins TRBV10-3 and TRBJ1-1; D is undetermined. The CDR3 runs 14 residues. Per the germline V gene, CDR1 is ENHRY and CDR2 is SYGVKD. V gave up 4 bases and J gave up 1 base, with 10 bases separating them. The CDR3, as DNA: TGTGCCATCAGTGCGCGGTCAGAGAACACTGAAGCTTTCTTT. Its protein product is CAISARSENTEAFF.

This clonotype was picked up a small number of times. CDR3 protein: CSASGRAIHEQYF. CDR3 DNA sequence: TGCAGTGCTAGCGGGAGGGCCATTCACGAGCAGTACTTC. The J gene is TRBJ2-7, the V gene TRBV20-1, with 8 bases fitting TRBD2. CDR3 size: 13 residues. V was clipped by 3 bases and J by 5 bases; unmatched bases: 6. Germline V CDR1 and CDR2: DFQATT, SNEGSKA (reference sequence).

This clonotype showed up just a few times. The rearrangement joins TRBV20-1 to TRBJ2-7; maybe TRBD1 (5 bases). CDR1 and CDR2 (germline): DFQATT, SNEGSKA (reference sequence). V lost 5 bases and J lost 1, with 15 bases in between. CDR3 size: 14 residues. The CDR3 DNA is TGCAGTGCTCTATTCAGGGTTTCTTCCTACGAGCAGTACTTC. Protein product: CSALFRVSSYEQYF.

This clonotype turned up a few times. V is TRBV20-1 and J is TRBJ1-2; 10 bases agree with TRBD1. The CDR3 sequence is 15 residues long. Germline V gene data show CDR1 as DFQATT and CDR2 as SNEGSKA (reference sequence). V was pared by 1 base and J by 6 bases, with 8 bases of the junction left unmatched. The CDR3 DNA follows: TGCAGTGCTAGAGGGGCGACAGGGGGCGTGGATGGCTACACCTTC. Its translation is CSARGATGGVDGYTF.

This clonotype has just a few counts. The CDR3 DNA reads TGTGCCAGCAGTCAAATGTCCGGGGCGAGCGGGCAGCCCCAGCATTTT. This translates into CASSQMSGASGQPQHF. The chain links TRBV12-3 or TRBV12-4 to TRBJ1-5; D is perhaps TRBD1 (5 bases). The CDR3 totals 16 residues. V shed 5 bases and J shed 7 bases, with 21 bases lying between them.

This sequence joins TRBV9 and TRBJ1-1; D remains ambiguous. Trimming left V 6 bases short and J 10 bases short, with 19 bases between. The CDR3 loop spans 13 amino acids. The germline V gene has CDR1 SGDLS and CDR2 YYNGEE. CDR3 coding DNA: TGTGCCAGCACCACTAGCGGGCTGGGGTCAGCTTTCTTT. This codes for CASTTSGLGSAFF.

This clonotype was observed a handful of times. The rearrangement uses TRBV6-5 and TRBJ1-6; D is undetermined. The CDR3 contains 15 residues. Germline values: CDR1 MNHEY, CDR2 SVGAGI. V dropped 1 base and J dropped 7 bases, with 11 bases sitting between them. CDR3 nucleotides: TGTGCCAGCAGTTACTATTTCGTCCGGAATTCACCCCTCCACTTT. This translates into CASSYYFVRNSPLHF.

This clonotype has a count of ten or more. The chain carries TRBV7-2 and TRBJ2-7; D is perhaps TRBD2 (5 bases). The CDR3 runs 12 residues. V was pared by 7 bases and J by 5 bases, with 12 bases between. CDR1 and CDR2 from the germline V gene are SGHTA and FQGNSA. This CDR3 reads CASNHPGDEQYF. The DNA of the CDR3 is TGTGCCAGCAACCACCCCGGGGACGAGCAGTACTTC. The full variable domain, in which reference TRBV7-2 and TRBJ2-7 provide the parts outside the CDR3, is GAGVSQSPSNKVTEKGKDVELRCDPISGHTALYWYRQSLGQGLEFLIYFQGNSAPDKSGLPSDRFSAERTGGSVSTLTIQRTQQEDSAVYLCASNHPGDEQYFGPGTRLTVT.

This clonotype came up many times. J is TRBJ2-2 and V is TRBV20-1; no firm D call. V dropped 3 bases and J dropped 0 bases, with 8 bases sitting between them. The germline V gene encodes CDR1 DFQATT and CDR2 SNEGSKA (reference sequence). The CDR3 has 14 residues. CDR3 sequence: CSARILANTGELFF. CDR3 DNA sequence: TGCAGTGCTAGGATACTCGCGAACACCGGGGAGCTGTTTTTT.

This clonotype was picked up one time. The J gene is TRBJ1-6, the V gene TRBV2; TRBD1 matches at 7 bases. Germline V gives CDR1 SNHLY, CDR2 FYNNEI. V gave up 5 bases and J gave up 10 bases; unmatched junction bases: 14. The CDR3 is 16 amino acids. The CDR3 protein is CASSPKVQGGNSPLHF. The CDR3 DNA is TGTGCCAGCAGTCCTAAAGTTCAGGGGGGTAACTCACCCCTCCACTTT.

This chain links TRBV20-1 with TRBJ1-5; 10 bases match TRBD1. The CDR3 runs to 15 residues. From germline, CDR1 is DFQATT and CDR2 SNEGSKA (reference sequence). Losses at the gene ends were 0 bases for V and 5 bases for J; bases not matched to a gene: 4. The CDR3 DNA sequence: TGCAGTGCTAGAGATCCGACAGGGGGCCATCAGCCCCAGCATTTT. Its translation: CSARDPTGGHQPQHF.

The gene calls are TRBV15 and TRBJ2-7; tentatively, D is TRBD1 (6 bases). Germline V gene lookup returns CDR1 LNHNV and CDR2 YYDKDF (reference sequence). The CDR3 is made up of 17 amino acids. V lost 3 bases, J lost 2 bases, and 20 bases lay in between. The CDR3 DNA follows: TGTGCCACCAGCAGCCTAATCGGGACGGGACAAGCCTACGAGCAGTACTTC. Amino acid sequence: CATSSLIGTGQAYEQYF.

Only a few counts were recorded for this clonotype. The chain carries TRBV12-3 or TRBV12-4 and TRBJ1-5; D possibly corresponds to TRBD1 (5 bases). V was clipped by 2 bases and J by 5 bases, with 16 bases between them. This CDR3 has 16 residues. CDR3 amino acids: CASSLSGIEGHQPQHF. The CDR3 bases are TGTGCCAGCAGTTTAAGTGGCATCGAGGGGCATCAGCCCCAGCATTTT.

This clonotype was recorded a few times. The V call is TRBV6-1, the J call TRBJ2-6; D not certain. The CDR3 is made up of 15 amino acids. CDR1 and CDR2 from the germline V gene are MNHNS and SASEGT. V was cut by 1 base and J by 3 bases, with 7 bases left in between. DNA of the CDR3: TGTGCCAGCAGTGAAGATGCGCTTGGGGCCAACGTCCTGACTTTC. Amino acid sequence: CASSEDALGANVLTF.

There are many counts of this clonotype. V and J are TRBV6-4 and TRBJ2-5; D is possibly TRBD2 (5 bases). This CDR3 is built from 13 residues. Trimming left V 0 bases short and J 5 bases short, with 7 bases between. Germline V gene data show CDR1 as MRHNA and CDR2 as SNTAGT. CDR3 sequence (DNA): TGTGCCAGCAGTGACTCCCCGGGGGAGACCCAGTACTTC. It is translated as CASSDSPGETQYF.

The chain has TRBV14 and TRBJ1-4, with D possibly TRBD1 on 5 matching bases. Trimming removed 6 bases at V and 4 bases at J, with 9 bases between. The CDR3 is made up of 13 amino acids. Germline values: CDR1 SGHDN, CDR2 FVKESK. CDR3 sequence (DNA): TGTGCCAGCAGTCGACAGTATAATGAAAAACTGTTTTTT. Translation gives CASSRQYNEKLFF.

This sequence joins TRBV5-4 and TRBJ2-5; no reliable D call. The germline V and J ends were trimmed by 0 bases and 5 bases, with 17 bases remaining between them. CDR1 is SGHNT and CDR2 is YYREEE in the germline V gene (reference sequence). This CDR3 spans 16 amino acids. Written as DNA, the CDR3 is TGTGCCAGCAGCTTGGTTACGGCCAGCGCTGGCGAGACCCAGTACTTC. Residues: CASSLVTASAGETQYF.

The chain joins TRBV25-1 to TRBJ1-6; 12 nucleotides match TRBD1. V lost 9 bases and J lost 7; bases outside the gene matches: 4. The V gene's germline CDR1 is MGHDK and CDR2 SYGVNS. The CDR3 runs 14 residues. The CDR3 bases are TGTGCCAGTGGGGACAGGGGGCTGAATTCACCCCTCCACTTT. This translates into CASGDRGLNSPLHF. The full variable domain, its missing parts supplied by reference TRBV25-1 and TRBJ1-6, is EADIYQTPRYLVIGTGKKITLECSQTMGHDKMYWYQQDPGMELHLIHYSYGVNSTEKGDLSSESTVSRIRTEHFPLTLESARPSHTSQYLCASGDRGLNSPLHFGNGTRLTVT.

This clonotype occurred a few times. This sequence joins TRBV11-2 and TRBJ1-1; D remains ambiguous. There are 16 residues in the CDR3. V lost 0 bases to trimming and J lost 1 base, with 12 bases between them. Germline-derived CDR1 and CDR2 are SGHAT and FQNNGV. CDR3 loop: CASSLEPGLGNTEAFF. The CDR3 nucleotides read TGTGCCAGCAGCTTAGAACCCGGGCTGGGGAACACTGAAGCTTTCTTT.

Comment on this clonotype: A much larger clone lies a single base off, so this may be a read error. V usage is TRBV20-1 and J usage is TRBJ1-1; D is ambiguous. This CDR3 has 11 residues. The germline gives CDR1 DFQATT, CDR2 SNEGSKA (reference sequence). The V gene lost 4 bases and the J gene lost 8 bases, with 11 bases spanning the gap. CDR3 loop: CSATGRVEAFF. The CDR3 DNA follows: TGCAGTGCTACTGGACGAGTGGAAGCTTTCTTT.

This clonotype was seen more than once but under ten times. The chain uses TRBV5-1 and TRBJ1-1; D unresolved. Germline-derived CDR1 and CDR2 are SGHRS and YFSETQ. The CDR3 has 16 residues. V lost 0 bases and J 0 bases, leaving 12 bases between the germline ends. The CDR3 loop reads CASSLEGSSVNTEAFF. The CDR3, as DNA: TGCGCCAGCAGCTTGGAAGGGAGTTCGGTGAACACTGAAGCTTTCTTT.